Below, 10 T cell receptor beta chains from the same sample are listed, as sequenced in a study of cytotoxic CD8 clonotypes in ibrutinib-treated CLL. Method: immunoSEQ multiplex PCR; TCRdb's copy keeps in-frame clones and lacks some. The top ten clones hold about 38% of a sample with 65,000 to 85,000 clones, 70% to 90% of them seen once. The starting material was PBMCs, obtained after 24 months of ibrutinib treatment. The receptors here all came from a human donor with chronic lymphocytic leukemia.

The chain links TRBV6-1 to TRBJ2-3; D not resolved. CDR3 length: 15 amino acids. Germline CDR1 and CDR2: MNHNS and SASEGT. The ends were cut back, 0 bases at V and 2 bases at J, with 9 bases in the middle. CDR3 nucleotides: TGTGCCAGCAGTGAAGCATACGGCTACACAGATACGCAGTATTTT. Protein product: CASSEAYGYTDTQYF.

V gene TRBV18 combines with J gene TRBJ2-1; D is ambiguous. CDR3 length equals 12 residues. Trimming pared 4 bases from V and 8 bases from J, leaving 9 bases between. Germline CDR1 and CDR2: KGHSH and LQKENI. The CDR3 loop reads CASSQGGDEQFF. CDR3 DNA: TGTGCCAGCTCACAAGGTGGGGATGAGCAGTTCTTC.

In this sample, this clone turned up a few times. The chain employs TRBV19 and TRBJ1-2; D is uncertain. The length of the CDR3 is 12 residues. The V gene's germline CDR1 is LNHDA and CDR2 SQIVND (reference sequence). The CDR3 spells CVSADGDYGYTF. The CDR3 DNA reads TGTGTCTCCGCTGACGGGGACTATGGCTACACCTTC.

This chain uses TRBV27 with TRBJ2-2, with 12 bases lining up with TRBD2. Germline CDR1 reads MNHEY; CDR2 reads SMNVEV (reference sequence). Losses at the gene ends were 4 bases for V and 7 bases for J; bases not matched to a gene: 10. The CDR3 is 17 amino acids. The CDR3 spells CASSSQTSGSSGGELFF. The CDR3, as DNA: TGTGCCAGCAGTTCCCAGACTAGCGGGAGCTCGGGCGGGGAGCTGTTTTTT.

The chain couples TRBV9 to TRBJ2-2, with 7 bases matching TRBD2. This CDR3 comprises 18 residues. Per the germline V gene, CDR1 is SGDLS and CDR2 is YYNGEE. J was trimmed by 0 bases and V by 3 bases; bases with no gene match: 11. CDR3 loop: CASSATPRLAANTGELFF. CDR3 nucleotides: TGTGCCAGCAGCGCCACCCCCCGGCTAGCGGCGAACACCGGGGAGCTGTTTTTT.

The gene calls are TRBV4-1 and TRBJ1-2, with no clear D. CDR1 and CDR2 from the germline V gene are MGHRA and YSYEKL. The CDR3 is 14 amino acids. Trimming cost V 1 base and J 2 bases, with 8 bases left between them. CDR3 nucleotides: TGCGCCAGCAGCCAAGTCGTGGGGAACTATGGCTACACCTTC. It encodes CASSQVVGNYGYTF.

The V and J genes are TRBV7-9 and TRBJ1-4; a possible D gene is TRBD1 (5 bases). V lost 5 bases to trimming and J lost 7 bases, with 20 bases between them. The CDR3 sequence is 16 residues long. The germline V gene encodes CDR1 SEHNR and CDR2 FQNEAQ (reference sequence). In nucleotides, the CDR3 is TGTGCCAGCAGCCCTCGATTGCTGGGCGGGGGTGAAAAACTGTTTTTT. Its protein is CASSPRLLGGGEKLFF.

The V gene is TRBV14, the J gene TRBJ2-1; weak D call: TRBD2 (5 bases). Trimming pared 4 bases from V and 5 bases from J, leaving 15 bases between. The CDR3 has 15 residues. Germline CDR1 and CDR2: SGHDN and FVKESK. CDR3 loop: CASSPILAFNNEQFF. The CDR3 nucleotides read TGTGCCAGCAGCCCTATTCTAGCATTCAACAATGAGCAGTTCTTC.

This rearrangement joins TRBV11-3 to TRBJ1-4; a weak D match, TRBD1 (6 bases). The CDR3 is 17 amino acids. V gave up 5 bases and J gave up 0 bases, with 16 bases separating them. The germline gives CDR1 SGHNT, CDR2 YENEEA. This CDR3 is CASSLHPHRATNEKLFF. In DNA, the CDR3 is TGTGCCAGCAGCCTGCACCCACACAGGGCAACTAATGAAAAACTGTTTTTT. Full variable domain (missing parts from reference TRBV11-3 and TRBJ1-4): EAGVVQSPRYKIIEKKQPVAFWCNPISGHNTLYWYLQNLGQGPELLIRYENEEAVDDSQLPKDRFSAERLKGVDSTLKIQPAELGDSAVYLCASSLHPHRATNEKLFFGSGTQLSVL.

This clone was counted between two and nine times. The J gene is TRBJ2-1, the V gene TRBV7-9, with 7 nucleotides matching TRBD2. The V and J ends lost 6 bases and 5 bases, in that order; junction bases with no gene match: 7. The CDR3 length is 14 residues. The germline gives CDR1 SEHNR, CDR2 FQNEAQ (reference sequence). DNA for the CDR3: TGTGCCAGCAGACCCAAGCGGGGAAACAATGAGCAGTTCTTC. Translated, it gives CASRPKRGNNEQFF.